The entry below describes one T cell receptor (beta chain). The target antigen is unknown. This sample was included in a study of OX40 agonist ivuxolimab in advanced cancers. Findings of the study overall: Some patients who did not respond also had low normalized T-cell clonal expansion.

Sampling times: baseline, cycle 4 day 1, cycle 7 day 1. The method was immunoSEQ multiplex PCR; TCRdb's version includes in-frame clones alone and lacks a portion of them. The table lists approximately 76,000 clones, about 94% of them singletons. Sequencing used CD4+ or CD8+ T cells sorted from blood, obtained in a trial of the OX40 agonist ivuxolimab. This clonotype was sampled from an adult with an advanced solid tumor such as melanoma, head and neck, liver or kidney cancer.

The CDR3 spells CASSQDLAGDSYEQYF. The CDR3 DNA sequence: TGCGCCAGCAGCCAAGATCTCGCGGGGGACTCCTACGAGCAGTACTTC. The gene calls are TRBV4-3 and TRBJ2-7, with 7 bases identical to TRBD2. J gave up 0 bases and V 0 bases, and 5 bases lay outside the gene matches. The CDR3 is 16 amino acids. The germline CDR1 and CDR2 sequences are LGHNA and YSLEER.